This T cell receptor beta chain was documented in a study of T cell changes during pregnancy in multiple sclerosis. TCRdb's copy holds only in-frame clones and misses some; the assay was immunoSEQ multiplex PCR. Of roughly 45,000 clones in the sample, 90% to 95% were seen once. The J segment lost 5 bases and the V segment lost 4 bases, leaving 8 bases of the junction unmatched. CDR1 and CDR2 from the germline V gene are SGHTA and FQGNSA. This CDR3 contains 17 residues. Sequenced material: CD8+ T cells from peripheral blood mononuclear cells, taken after pregnancy. This sequence joins TRBV7-2 and TRBJ2-2; TRBD1 matches 12 bases. The sequence was collected from a female donor with multiple sclerosis, enrolled in a pregnancy study. Here the CDR3 reads CASSSGQGASETGELFF. CDR3 sequence (DNA): TGTGCCAGCAGCTCGGGACAGGGGGCGTCGGAAACCGGGGAGCTGTTTTTT. The full variable domain, its missing parts supplied by reference TRBV7-2 and TRBJ2-2, is GAGVSQSPSNKVTEKGKDVELRCDPISGHTALYWYRQSLGQGLEFLIYFQGNSAPDKSGLPSDRFSAERTGGSVSTLTIQRTQQEDSAVYLCASSSGQGASETGELFFGEGSRLTVL.